The present T cell receptor (beta chain) was sequenced within a study of T cells after posttransplantation cyclophosphamide. As to this clone: Its specificity is unknown.

Findings of the study overall: Recipient CMV seropositivity and CMV reactivation strongly tracked TRB clonality. Donor CD8+ memory clones often dominated recipient blood repertoires at later times. TRB overlap between skin or GI tissue T cells and blood was limited.

CDR3 size: 14 residues. The germline CDR1 and CDR2 sequences are SSHAT and FNYEAQ (reference sequence). V gave up 6 bases and J gave up 0 bases, with 6 bases separating them. Busulfan-fludarabine conditioning, marrow transplant, and cyclophosphamide on days +3 and +4 were administered. The assay was immunoSEQ multiplex PCR, and TCRdb's table has in-frame clones only and misses some. This sample carries thousands of clones, none of them present only once. The TCR originated in a male patient aged 50 to 60 who received an allogeneic stem cell transplant from an unrelated donor, was CMV-positive, and had acute GVHD only. Some T cells may have originated in the graft donor. Sequencing was performed on PBMCs, taken after allogeneic stem cell transplant with posttransplant cyclophosphamide. The rearrangement links TRBV7-7 to TRBJ2-6; a weak D match, TRBD1 (5 bases). The CDR3 region is CASRDTSGANVLTF. The CDR3 DNA follows: TGTGCCAGCAGGGACACCTCTGGGGCCAACGTCCTGACTTTC.